This TCR beta chain is from a study of prognosis after radiotherapy for stage I lung cancer. In the study overall: Patients were about 14 men and more than 5 women aged roughly 53 to 85, median approximately 78 years.

Genomic DNA was the source, and TCR beta CDR3 was amplified from it by two-round multiplex PCR. First-round PCR used primers specific to each TRBV and TRBJ gene. A single record per CDR3 protein comes from TCRdb applying MiXCR to the multiplex PCR reads. Among about 9,000 distinct CDR3 sequences listed, approximately 60% were seen once. CDR3 length equals 16 residues. Per the germline V gene, CDR1 is MNHEY and CDR2 is SMNVEV (reference sequence). The V end was cut by 5 bases, the J end by 5 bases, with 21 bases between. The receptor was derived from a donor of 50 years or more with non-small cell lung cancer. This sequence joins TRBV27 and TRBJ1-1; D might be TRBD1 (5 bases). The source was PBMCs, collected before or after stereotactic body radiation therapy (not recorded which). The CDR3 nucleotides are TGTGCCAGCAGTCCGACGCGACAGTGGGAAAATACTGAAGCTTTCTTT. Residues: CASSPTRQWENTEAFF.